This T cell receptor beta chain appears in the sequencing data of a study of CXCR3-negative and CXCR3-positive naive CD8 T cells. The CDR3 sequence is 13 residues long. Germline lookup yields CDR1 SGHVS and CDR2 FNYEAQ. The libraries of TRB cDNA were constructed through 5' RACE using UMI labels. TCRdb reprocessed the 5' RACE reads, with one entry per CDR3 protein and no DNA. The sample has about 40,000 distinct CDR3 sequences, and its top ten clones hold around 1.9%. By frequency, this clonotype registers medium-sized. The material sequenced was naive CXCR3- CD8+ T cells from blood. This sample's subset: CD45RO-CCR7+CD27+CD95- naive CD8+ T cells lacking CXCR3 (TNR3-). The clonotype originates from a human donor in good health. Some clones in this sample may be carry-over from other donors' samples. This rearrangement joins TRBV7-6 to TRBJ1-1. This CDR3 reads CASRPLENTEAFF.